This T cell receptor (beta chain) derives from a study of T cells after yellow fever vaccination. Study at large: With SMART-Seq v4 Ultra Low Input, the fractions containing low cell numbers were prepared.

As regards this clonotype: Its antigen is unknown.

TCRdb itself ran the 5' RACE reads through MiXCR, one entry per CDR3 protein. The profile shows approximately 550,000 distinct CDR3 sequences, 15% to 20% of them singletons. General study findings and limits: The appearance of a small share of clonotypes in both CD4 and CD8 compartments was observed.

After removal of 0 bases from V and 6 bases from J, the junction contained 3 bases not matched to a gene. CDR3 size: 13 residues. The germline CDR1 and CDR2 sequences are SGHRS and YFSETQ. The specimen was PBMCs, collected 15 days after the yellow fever booster vaccination. This sequence joins TRBV5-1 and TRBJ2-7; TRBD1 agrees at 7 bases. The source is a man younger than 40 who received the YFV17D yellow fever vaccine. CDR3 coding DNA: TGCGCCAGCAGCTTGGAGCGACAGGGCGAGCAGTACTTC. It encodes CASSLERQGEQYF.